The 13 T cell receptor beta chains below all came from one sample that was sequenced in a study of blood T cell repertoires in COVID-19. TCRdb's copy holds only in-frame clones and misses some; the assay was immunoSEQ multiplex PCR. Here the sample spans about 27,000 clones, about 89% being singletons. Sequencing was performed on peripheral blood. The receptors derive from a man in his sixties or seventies with active COVID-19.

The chain recombines TRBV7-9 with TRBJ2-5; 11 nucleotides match TRBD2. CDR3 length equals 15 residues. Germline lookup yields CDR1 SEHNR and CDR2 FQNEAQ (reference sequence). With V trimmed by 2 bases and J by 2 bases, 1 base remained unmatched. CDR3 sequence: CASSLRLAGQETQYF. CDR3 DNA: TGTGCCAGCAGCTTAAGACTAGCGGGGCAAGAGACCCAGTACTTC.

This chain links TRBV30 with TRBJ2-1; possible D gene TRBD1, 6 bases. Germline lookup yields CDR1 GTSNPN and CDR2 SVGIG (reference sequence). The CDR3 is made up of 15 amino acids. Trimming cost V 0 bases and J 4 bases, with 13 bases left between them. CDR3 bases: TGTGCCTGGAGTGTGCTTGGACAGACATACAATGAGCAGTTCTTC. The encoded protein is CAWSVLGQTYNEQFF.

The CDR3 bases are TGTGCCACCGGGGACAGCCCTACCAATGAGCAGTTCTTC. It is translated as CATGDSPTNEQFF. J is TRBJ2-1 and V is TRBV24-1; 7 bases agree with TRBD1. In germline, CDR1 is KGHDR, CDR2 SFDVKD. The trim removed 9 bases at V and 6 bases at J, leaving 7 bases unmatched. This CDR3 contains 13 residues.

This rearrangement joins TRBV6-5 to TRBJ2-3; D is possibly TRBD1 (7 bases). This CDR3 has 16 amino acids. The V gene lost 3 bases and the J gene lost 2 bases, with 15 bases spanning the gap. Germline CDR1 and CDR2: MNHEY and SVGAGI. The CDR3 spells CASSYGAGQNTDTQYF. The CDR3 DNA sequence: TGTGCCAGCAGTTATGGGGCGGGACAGAACACAGATACGCAGTATTTT.

This clone was counted a single time. The chain carries TRBV6-5 and TRBJ2-7; maybe TRBD1 (5 bases). The CDR3 runs 14 residues. The V and J ends lost 6 bases and 3 bases respectively, with 15 bases between them. Germline V gene sequence: CDR1 MNHEY, CDR2 SVGAGI. This chain's CDR3 is CASRVMLGDYEQYF. CDR3 DNA sequence: TGTGCCAGCAGGGTCATGCTAGGGGACTACGAGCAGTACTTC.

The chain recombines TRBV7-8 with TRBJ2-1, with 10 bases matching TRBD2. Trimming at V came to 4 bases and at J to 6 bases, leaving 9 bases not matched to a gene. Germline V lookup: CDR1 SGHVS, CDR2 FQNEAQ. The CDR3 extends over 16 amino acids. The CDR3 loop is CASSSRTSGLSNEQFF. DNA for the CDR3: TGTGCCAGCAGCTCCAGGACTAGCGGACTCTCCAATGAGCAGTTCTTC. The whole variable domain, filled in from reference TRBV7-8 and TRBJ2-1, reads GAGVSQSPRYKVAKRGQDVALRCDPISGHVSLFWYQQALGQGPEFLTYFQNEAQLDKSGLPSDRFFAERPEGSVSTLKIQRTQQEDSAVYLCASSSRTSGLSNEQFFGPGTRLTVL.

The V and J genes are TRBV24-1 and TRBJ2-7; TRBD1 matches at 12 bases. V was pared by 3 bases and J by 12 bases, with 14 bases of the junction left unmatched. Germline V lookup: CDR1 KGHDR, CDR2 SFDVKD. CDR3 size: 16 residues. DNA of the CDR3: TGTGCCACCAGTGATACGCTAAAGGCGGGACAGGGGGCTGGGTACTTC. Translating gives CATSDTLKAGQGAGYF.

The rearrangement links TRBV5-4 to TRBJ1-3; the D is unclear. Germline CDR1 is SGHNT and CDR2 is YYREEE (reference sequence). V lost 4 bases, J lost 0 bases, and 11 bases lay in between. The CDR3 consists of 15 residues. CDR3 sequence reads: CASSPDGVSGNTIYF. The CDR3 bases are TGTGCCAGCAGCCCAGACGGGGTCTCTGGAAACACCATATATTTT.

The chain uses TRBV7-3 and TRBJ2-3, with 10 nucleotides matching TRBD2. CDR1 is SGHTA and CDR2 is FQGTGA in the germline V gene. The junction had 10 bases not matched to a gene; V was cut back by 1 base and J by 0 bases. This CDR3 spans 19 amino acids. The CDR3 region has the DNA TGTGCCAGCAGCTTAAGGGTGGTAGCGGGGGGTCTCAGCACAGATACGCAGTATTTT. This encodes CASSLRVVAGGLSTDTQYF.

V usage is TRBV15 and J usage is TRBJ1-5, with unresolved D. With 1 base removed from V and 4 bases from J, the gap between germline ends came to 11 bases. Germline assignment: CDR1 LNHNV and CDR2 YYDKDF (reference sequence). CDR3 length: 15 residues. CDR3 DNA sequence: TGTGCCACCAGCAGAGCTCGGTCCTCTAATCAGCCCCAGCATTTT. This sequence encodes CATSRARSSNQPQHF.

V usage is TRBV6-6 and J usage is TRBJ2-5; 10 nucleotides match TRBD1. Germline CDR1 MNHNY, CDR2 SVGAGI (reference sequence). The CDR3 spans 13 residues. Unmatched junction bases numbered 1, after V lost 6 bases and J lost 3 bases. The CDR3 sequence: CASSGTGEETQYF. Written as DNA, the CDR3 is TGTGCCAGCAGCGGGACAGGGGAAGAGACCCAGTACTTC.

The V gene is TRBV14, the J gene TRBJ2-6, with D perhaps matching TRBD1 (6 bases). The V end was cut by 4 bases, the J end by 0 bases, with 13 bases between. The CDR3 covers 17 residues. Germline loops: CDR1 SGHDN, CDR2 FVKESK. CDR3 coding DNA: TGTGCCAGCAGCCCTGGGACACTTCGCTCTGGGGCCAACGTCCTGACTTTC. This translates into CASSPGTLRSGANVLTF.

The chain carries TRBV19 and TRBJ2-5, with D possibly matching TRBD1 (6 bases). From germline, CDR1 is LNHDA and CDR2 SQIVND (reference sequence). Deletions cut 5 bases from V and 4 bases from J, with 17 bases between. The CDR3 has 15 residues. The CDR3 DNA reads as TGTGCCAGTAGTCTACAGGGCGGTGGGGGAGAGACCCAGTACTTC. It is translated as CASSLQGGGGETQYF.